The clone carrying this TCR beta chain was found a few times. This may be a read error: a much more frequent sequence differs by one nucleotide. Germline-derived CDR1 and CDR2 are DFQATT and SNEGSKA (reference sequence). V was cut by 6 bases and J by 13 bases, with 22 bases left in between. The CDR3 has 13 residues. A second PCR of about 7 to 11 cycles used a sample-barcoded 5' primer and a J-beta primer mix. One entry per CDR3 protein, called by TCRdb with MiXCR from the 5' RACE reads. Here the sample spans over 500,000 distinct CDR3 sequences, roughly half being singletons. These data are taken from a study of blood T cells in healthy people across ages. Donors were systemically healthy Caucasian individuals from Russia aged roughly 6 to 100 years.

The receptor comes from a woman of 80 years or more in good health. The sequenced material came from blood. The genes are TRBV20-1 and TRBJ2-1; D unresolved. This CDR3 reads CSAPGLNKETQFF. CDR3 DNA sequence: TGCAGTGCCCCTGGGCTAAATAAAGAGACCCAGTTCTTC.